The clone carrying this TCR beta chain has more than one count but fewer than ten. Its cognate antigen is unknown. One entry per CDR3 protein results from TCRdb running MiXCR on the 5' RACE reads. In the table there are fewer than 400,000 distinct CDR3 sequences, over 12% of which are singletons. This entry belongs to a study of CD8 T cells in ankylosing spondylitis. Study conclusions and caveats: One TCR beta motif, made up of 7 or 8 highly homologous variants, appeared characteristic of ankylosing spondylitis blood. Some of the motif variants had earlier been found in reactive arthritis patients' fluid and blood. Significant enrichment of disease-linked clones was reported in matched ankylosing spondylitis synovial fluid.

This CDR3 spans 13 amino acids. V gave up 6 bases and J gave up 5 bases; unmatched junction bases: 9. Germline-derived CDR1 and CDR2 are DFQATT and SNEGSKA (reference sequence). The chain combines TRBV20-1 with TRBJ1-2; the match to TRBD1 covers 7 bases. Specimen: blood, either unsorted or a sorted T cell fraction (not recorded which). This TCR derives from a male donor with ankylosing spondylitis or in good health (not recorded which). CDR3 loop: CSAATPGQYGYTF. The CDR3 nucleotides read TGCAGTGCCGCTACCCCGGGACAGTATGGCTACACCTTC.